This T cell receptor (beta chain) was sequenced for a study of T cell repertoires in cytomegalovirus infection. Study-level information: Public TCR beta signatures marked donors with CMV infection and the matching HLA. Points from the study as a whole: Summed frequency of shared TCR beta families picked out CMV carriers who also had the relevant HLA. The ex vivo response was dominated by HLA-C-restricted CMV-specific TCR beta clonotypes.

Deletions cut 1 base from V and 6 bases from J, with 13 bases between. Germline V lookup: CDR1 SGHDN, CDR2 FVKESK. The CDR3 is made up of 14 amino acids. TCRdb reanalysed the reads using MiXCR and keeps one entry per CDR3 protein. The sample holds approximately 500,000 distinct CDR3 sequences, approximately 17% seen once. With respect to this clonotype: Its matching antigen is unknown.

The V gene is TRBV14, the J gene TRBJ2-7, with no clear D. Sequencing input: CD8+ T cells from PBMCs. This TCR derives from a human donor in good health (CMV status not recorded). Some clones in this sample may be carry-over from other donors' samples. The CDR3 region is CASSQVARGSEQYF. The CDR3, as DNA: TGTGCCAGCAGCCAAGTCGCACGCGGCTCCGAGCAGTACTTC.